The 21 T cell receptor beta chains below all came from one sample that was sequenced in a study of cytomegalovirus exposure and HLA in healthy donors. PCR was performed using 60 Vbeta and 13 Jbeta primers. Assay used: immunoSEQ multiplex PCR; TCRdb lists only in-frame clones, some missing. The sample consists of about 130,000 clones, approximately 70% of them appearing once. Sequenced sample: PBMCs. The receptors were gathered from a human donor in good health.

This clone has just a few counts. The J gene is TRBJ2-7, the V gene TRBV5-1; the match to TRBD2 covers 12 bases. The germline gives CDR1 SGHRS, CDR2 YFSETQ. Germline trimming cut 4 bases from V and 5 bases from J; bases unmatched to any gene: 7. The CDR3 is 15 amino acids. CDR3 nucleotides: TGCGCCAGCAGCCCGTCTAGCGGGAGGGCGGACGAGCAGTACTTC. Amino acids: CASSPSSGRADEQYF.

The chain uses TRBV11-2 and TRBJ2-4; D uncertain. V lost 1 base and J lost 6, with 10 bases in between. This CDR3 contains 14 residues. CDR1 and CDR2 (germline): SGHAT, FQNNGV. CDR3: CASSLAGQSNIQYF. For the CDR3, the DNA is TGTGCCAGCAGCTTAGCTGGGCAATCAAACATTCAGTACTTC.

The chain recombines TRBV7-9 with TRBJ1-4, with D perhaps matching TRBD1 (5 bases). Trimming took off 10 bases at V and 6 bases at J, with 21 bases between the two ends. Germline lookup yields CDR1 SEHNR and CDR2 FQNEAQ (reference sequence). The CDR3 spans 15 residues. CDR3 DNA sequence: TGTGCCACCTCCGACCGGGGGATTGTTTATGAAAAACTGTTTTTT. The encoded protein is CATSDRGIVYEKLFF.

J is TRBJ2-7 and V is TRBV6-5, with D maybe TRBD1 (5 bases). Trimming stripped 6 bases from V and 6 bases from J, with 15 bases between. Looked up from germline, CDR1 is MNHEY and CDR2 is SVGAGI. CDR3 length equals 13 residues. CDR3 coding DNA: TGTGCCAGCAGGTATATCCAGGGCGGCGAGCAGTACTTC. The encoded protein is CASRYIQGGEQYF.

CDR3 in amino acids: CASGLSHLCLAGGPCTGELFF. The CDR3 DNA is TGTGCTAGTGGTTTGTCTCACTTATGTCTAGCGGGAGGGCCTTGCACCGGGGAGCTGTTTTTT. The chain joins TRBV12-5 to TRBJ2-2; TRBD2 matches 12 bases. This CDR3 spans 21 amino acids. V dropped 2 bases and J dropped 4; count of bases not matched to a gene: 17. From germline, CDR1 is LGHNT and CDR2 FRNRAP.

This clone was detected once. This chain uses TRBV6-6 with TRBJ2-7, with 12 bases lining up with TRBD2. Germline lookup yields CDR1 MNHNY and CDR2 SVGAGI (reference sequence). This CDR3 has 15 amino acids. V lost 4 bases to trimming and J lost 2 bases; unmatched junction nucleotides: 3. The CDR3 region has the DNA TGTGCCAGCAGTTTACTAGCGGGAGGAACCTACGAGCAGTACTTC. Its protein is CASSLLAGGTYEQYF.

The V and J genes are TRBV15 and TRBJ2-3; the match to TRBD2 covers 8 bases. The J segment lost 2 bases and the V segment lost 0 bases, leaving 7 bases of the junction unmatched. Germline V gene lookup returns CDR1 LNHNV and CDR2 YYDKDF (reference sequence). CDR3 length: 17 residues. The CDR3 loop is CATSRDRGSGVTDTQYF. CDR3 in DNA: TGTGCCACCAGCAGAGATCGCGGTAGCGGGGTCACAGATACGCAGTATTTT.

The gene calls are TRBV7-9 and TRBJ2-3; D perhaps matches TRBD1 (7 bases). Trimming took off 5 bases at V and 6 bases at J, with 21 bases between the two ends. Germline values: CDR1 SEHNR, CDR2 FQNEAQ (reference sequence). The CDR3 sequence is 16 residues long. DNA of the CDR3: TGTGCCAGCAGCCCCCAGCGGAGGGGGCGTTGGGATACGCAGTATTTT. This gives the protein CASSPQRRGRWDTQYF.

The chain uses TRBV10-3 and TRBJ1-5; weak D call: TRBD1 (6 bases). Germline V CDR1 and CDR2: ENHRY, SYGVKD. V gave up 6 bases and J gave up 9 bases, with 15 bases separating them. The CDR3 has 13 residues. CDR3 sequence (DNA): TGTGCCATCAGCGAGACAGGTCTTACGCCCCAGCATTTT. Protein: CAISETGLTPQHF.

This chain links TRBV5-1 with TRBJ1-3; D is ambiguous. Germline CDR1 reads SGHRS; CDR2 reads YFSETQ. CDR3 length: 13 amino acids. The V gene lost 4 bases and the J gene lost 3 bases, with 8 bases spanning the gap. The CDR3 DNA reads as TGCGCCAGCAGCCCCCAACTTGGAAACACCATATATTTT. Translation gives CASSPQLGNTIYF.

V and J are TRBV6-5 and TRBJ2-3; D gene ambiguous. The CDR3 runs to 13 residues. Trimming pared 6 bases from V and 4 bases from J, leaving 11 bases between. Germline lookup yields CDR1 MNHEY and CDR2 SVGAGI. CDR3 protein: CASRWSGADTQYF. The DNA for the CDR3 is TGTGCCAGCAGGTGGTCCGGAGCAGATACGCAGTATTTT.

The V and J genes are TRBV28 and TRBJ2-7; 9 nucleotides line up with TRBD2. Germline trimming cut 2 bases from V and 4 bases from J; bases unmatched to any gene: 3. Germline V gives CDR1 MDHEN, CDR2 SYDVKM. The CDR3 runs 14 residues. The CDR3 DNA sequence: TGTGCCAGCAGTTTAGCGGGAGGGCCGTACGAGCAGTACTTC. It encodes CASSLAGGPYEQYF.

Points on this clone: The junction departs from the called germline gene at one end, perhaps through a read error. The rearrangement links TRBV5-6 to TRBJ2-5; 13 bases align to TRBD2. CDR1 SGHDT and CDR2 YYEEEE come from the germline V gene. The CDR3 spans 16 residues. The CDR3 DNA reads as TGTGCCAGCAGTCTACGACTAGCGGGAGGCCAAGAGGCCCAGTACTTC. It encodes CASSLRLAGGQEAQYF.

V gene TRBV2 combines with J gene TRBJ2-1; 10 bases line up with TRBD2. This CDR3 has 15 amino acids. In germline, CDR1 is SNHLY, CDR2 FYNNEI. The V and J ends lost 3 bases and 9 bases, in that order; junction bases with no gene match: 8. CDR3 region: CASSDASGRAFEQFF. In DNA form, the CDR3 reads TGTGCCAGCAGTGACGCCAGCGGGAGGGCCTTTGAGCAGTTCTTC.

The chain couples TRBV7-9 to TRBJ2-7; TRBD2 agrees at 11 bases. The germline V gene has CDR1 SEHNR and CDR2 FQNEAQ (reference sequence). Trimming at V came to 0 bases and at J to 12 bases, leaving 7 bases not matched to a gene. The length of the CDR3 is 14 residues. The CDR3 loop reads CASSLALAGAGLYF. CDR3 sequence (DNA): TGTGCCAGCAGCTTAGCACTAGCGGGAGCTGGTCTGTACTTC. Variable domain in full (rest from reference TRBV7-9 and TRBJ2-7): DTGVSQNPRHKITKRGQNVTFRCDPISEHNRLYWYRQTLGQGPEFLTYFQNEAQLEKSRLLSDRFSAERPKGSFSTLEIQRTEQGDSAMYLCASSLALAGAGLYFGPGTRLTVT.

The chain carries TRBV7-6 and TRBJ2-3, with D possibly matching TRBD2 (6 bases). Germline lookup yields CDR1 SGHVS and CDR2 FNYEAQ. Trimming took off 2 bases at V and 0 bases at J, with 18 bases between the two ends. This CDR3 is built from 18 residues. CDR3 coding DNA: TGTGCCAGCAGCTTAAGGGGAAAGAGCGGGCCTAGCACAGATACGCAGTATTTT. It encodes CASSLRGKSGPSTDTQYF.

The chain combines TRBV11-2 with TRBJ2-6; D is perhaps TRBD1 (5 bases). Germline-derived CDR1 and CDR2 are SGHAT and FQNNGV. Trimming removed 3 bases at V and 0 bases at J, with 12 bases between. This CDR3 has 17 residues. The CDR3 nucleotides read TGTGCCAGCAGCTTCACGCAGGGTTTCTCTGGGGCCAACGTCCTGACTTTC. It encodes CASSFTQGFSGANVLTF.

This chain joins TRBV2 and TRBJ2-5; 13 positions match TRBD2. There are 15 residues in the CDR3. Germline V CDR1 and CDR2: SNHLY, FYNNEI. The trim removed 7 bases at V and 7 bases at J, leaving 9 bases unmatched. CDR3 sequence reads: CASTGLAGSAGTQYF. The CDR3, as DNA: TGTGCCAGCACGGGACTAGCGGGATCCGCAGGGACCCAGTACTTC. Complete variable domain (other parts from reference TRBV2 and TRBJ2-5): EPEVTQTPSHQVTQMGQEVILRCVPISNHLYFYWYRQILGQKVEFLVSFYNNEISEKSEIFDDQFSVERPDGSNFTLKIRSTKLEDSAMYFCASTGLAGSAGTQYFGPGTRLLVL.

This clone was seen a few times. A read error may produce the germline difference seen at one junction end. The chain couples TRBV7-7 to TRBJ2-2; a possible D gene is TRBD2 (6 bases). This CDR3 region has 17 residues. The germline V gene encodes CDR1 SSHAT and CDR2 FNYEAQ (reference sequence). The CDR3 DNA reads as TGTGCTAGCAGCCCACCGCGGGGTGGGACGAACACCGGGGAGCTGTTTTTT. Translation gives CASSPPRGGTNTGELFF.

This chain uses TRBV6-1 with TRBJ2-3, with TRBD2 matching over 8 bases. Germline CDR1 and CDR2: MNHNS and SASEGT. J lost 4 bases, V lost 2 bases, and 2 bases had no gene match. CDR3 length: 14 residues. Here the CDR3 reads CASSEKREPDTQYF. The CDR3 nucleotides read TGTGCCAGCAGTGAAAAGCGGGAGCCAGATACGCAGTATTTT.

The rearrangement uses TRBV25-1 and TRBJ2-7; 11 bases fit TRBD1. Trimming removed 8 bases from V and 8 bases from J; junction bases left unmatched: 5. In germline, CDR1 is MGHDK, CDR2 SYGVNS. The CDR3 covers 12 residues. Here the CDR3 reads CASGRDRGKQYF. In nucleotides, the CDR3 is TGTGCCAGCGGGCGGGACAGGGGGAAGCAGTACTTC.